This entry lists 9 T cell receptor beta chains sequenced from one sample in a study of T-cell memory formation after mild COVID-19. TCRdb reprocessed the 5' RACE reads with MiXCR, giving one entry per CDR3 protein. The data hold 250,000 to 350,000 distinct CDR3 sequences, with roughly 15% observed a single time. The sequenced sample consisted of PBMCs or a T cell subset sorted from them (not recorded which). All receptors derive from a man younger than 35 who had mild COVID-19 (a few samples of this study predate the infection). Cell type and time point are not known.

In this sample, this clonotype turned up a few times. The genes are TRBV7-2 and TRBJ2-1; no clear D gene. Germline CDR1 SGHTA, CDR2 FQGNSA. The CDR3 runs 13 residues. Trimming left V 1 base short and J 10 bases short, with 11 bases between. The CDR3 DNA is TGTGCCAGCAGCTTAGGAGACGGGCGGGAGCAGTTCTTC. Translation: CASSLGDGREQFF.

There are a few counts of this clonotype. J is TRBJ1-1 and V is TRBV6-5; D possibly corresponds to TRBD1 (6 bases). Germline V CDR1 and CDR2: MNHEY, SVGAGI. The CDR3 sequence is 15 residues long. Trimming left V 8 bases short and J 4 bases short, with 20 bases between. Here the CDR3 DNA reads TGTGCCAGCCGAACGATACAGGGCCGCGTCACTGAAGCTTTCTTT. Encoded protein: CASRTIQGRVTEAFF.

On this clonotype: The junction differs from germline at one of its ends, possibly a read error. The chain combines TRBV6-6 with TRBJ2-5, with D possibly TRBD2 on 5 matching bases. This CDR3 region has 12 residues. The germline gives CDR1 MNHNY, CDR2 SVGAGI (reference sequence). CDR3 protein: CASSADSRRCRF. The CDR3 nucleotides read TGTGCCAGCAGTGCGGACTCTAGGCGGTGTAGGTTC.

V and J are TRBV7-2 and TRBJ2-1; 16 nucleotides match TRBD2. Germline CDR1 reads SGHTA; CDR2 reads FQGNSA. The length of the CDR3 is 15 residues. The ends lost 4 bases at V and 8 bases at J; junction bases unmatched: 2. The CDR3 loop reads CASSSGTSGGDEQFF. The CDR3 DNA reads TGTGCCAGCAGCTCCGGGACTAGCGGGGGGGATGAGCAGTTCTTC.

This sequence joins TRBV3-1 and TRBJ2-7; D gene unclear. The germline CDR1 and CDR2 sequences are LGHDT and YNNKEL (reference sequence). There are 13 residues in the CDR3. Trimming removed 4 bases at V and 7 bases at J, with 14 bases between. As DNA, the CDR3 is TGTGCCAGCAGCCTTTCGGAAACTCAAGAGCAGTACTTC. As protein: CASSLSETQEQYF.

This clonotype was counted between two and nine times. The chain recombines TRBV5-1 with TRBJ2-4, with 9 bases that match TRBD1. The V gene end was trimmed by 7 bases and the J gene end by 6 bases; junction bases not matched to a gene: 2. CDR3 length: 12 amino acids. Germline-derived CDR1 and CDR2 are SGHRS and YFSETQ. The DNA of the CDR3 is TGCGCCAGCTCGGGACAGGGAAACATTCAGTACTTC. Translation: CASSGQGNIQYF. Looking up the rest from reference TRBV5-1 and TRBJ2-4 gives the full variable domain: KAGVTQTPRYLIKTRGQQVTLSCSPISGHRSVSWYQQTPGQGLQFLFEYFSETQRNKGNFPGRFSGRQFSNSRSEMNVSTLELGDSALYLCASSGQGNIQYFGAGTRLSVL.

This clonotype was seen repeatedly, ten times or more. The chain is built from TRBV5-1 and TRBJ2-2; the D is unclear. The germline CDR1 and CDR2 sequences are SGHRS and YFSETQ. This CDR3 spans 15 amino acids. The V end lost 0 bases, the J end lost 0 bases, and 6 bases lay between the germline ends. For the CDR3, the DNA is TGCGCCAGCAGCTTGGGCTGGGCGAACACCGGGGAGCTGTTTTTT. Amino acid sequence: CASSLGWANTGELFF.

There are many counts of this clonotype. This CDR3 is CASSQGGTDGLDNSPLHF. The CDR3 DNA reads TGCGCCAGCAGCCAAGGGGGTACGGACGGACTGGATAATTCACCCCTCCACTTT. V gene TRBV4-3 combines with J gene TRBJ1-6, with D unclear. The CDR3 extends over 18 amino acids. Germline V gene sequence: CDR1 LGHNA, CDR2 YSLEER. V gave up 1 base and J gave up 5 bases, with 18 bases separating them.

This clonotype was counted only a few times. CDR3 sequence (DNA): TGTGCCAGCAGCCAAGACCAGGTGGACTACGAGCAGTACTTC. This gives the protein CASSQDQVDYEQYF. This chain uses TRBV4-2 with TRBJ2-7; no firm D call. There are 14 residues in the CDR3. Looked up from germline, CDR1 is LGHNA and CDR2 is YNFKEQ. V was clipped by 0 bases and J by 3 bases, with 9 bases between them.